A single sample gave rise to the 12 T cell receptor beta chains below, sequenced in a study of T cells in Graves' hyperthyroidism and ophthalmopathy. The CDR3 regions of TCR beta were amplified from RNA transcripts. In the first-round RT-PCR of the TCR CDR3, the HTBI primer set was used. TCRdb independently ran MiXCR on the multiplex PCR reads; one entry per CDR3 protein. The repertoire includes about 640,000 distinct CDR3 sequences, about 20% of them detected once, and around a third sits in the top ten. Source material: blood. All receptors derive from a man aged 25-45 years with Graves' ophthalmopathy.

The genes are TRBV4-1 and TRBJ2-3; D is unclear. Per germline, CDR1 MGHRA and CDR2 YSYEKL. V lost 4 bases and J 6 bases, leaving 11 bases between the germline ends. This CDR3 is 13 amino acids long. The CDR3 protein is CASSRSIIDTQYF. The CDR3 DNA is TGCGCCAGCAGCCGCAGTATAATTGATACGCAGTATTTT.

This clonotype was recorded many times. The chain is built from TRBV20-1 and TRBJ2-7; no clear D. CDR1 DFQATT and CDR2 SNEGSKA come from the germline V gene (reference sequence). This CDR3 contains 15 residues. V lost 0 bases and J lost 0, with 12 bases in between. CDR3 residues: CSARDWNTSSYEQYF. CDR3 in DNA: TGCAGTGCTAGAGATTGGAATACAAGCTCCTACGAGCAGTACTTC.

This clonotype turned up a few times. This chain connects TRBV6-1 to TRBJ2-2; a possible D gene is TRBD1 (6 bases). V was pared by 2 bases and J by 7 bases, with 8 bases between. The germline gives CDR1 MNHNS, CDR2 SASEGT. The CDR3 consists of 13 residues. CDR3 amino acids: CASSETGFGELFF. CDR3 nucleotide sequence: TGTGCCAGCAGTGAAACAGGGTTCGGGGAGCTGTTTTTT.

This clonotype was counted at least ten times. The chain is built from TRBV30 and TRBJ1-5; D unresolved. The CDR3 loop spans 17 amino acids. V gave up 3 bases and J gave up 3 bases, with 21 bases separating them. The germline V gene has CDR1 GTSNPN and CDR2 SVGIG (reference sequence). The DNA for the CDR3 is TGTGCCTGGAGCCCTCCCGTTGGAGGGTGGGACAATCAGCCCCAGCATTTT. This translates into CAWSPPVGGWDNQPQHF.

This clonotype was observed a few times. The V gene is TRBV7-8, the J gene TRBJ2-7; D unclear. Germline assignment: CDR1 SGHVS and CDR2 FQNEAQ. The CDR3 runs 16 residues. The V and J ends lost 0 bases and 0 bases respectively, with 12 bases between them. CDR3: CASSLAAQPASYEQYF. The DNA for the CDR3 is TGTGCCAGCAGCTTAGCGGCACAGCCGGCCTCCTACGAGCAGTACTTC.

This chain uses TRBV6-2 or TRBV6-3 with TRBJ2-1, with unresolved D. Germline lookup yields CDR1 MNHEY and CDR2 SVGEGT. V lost 0 bases and J 9 bases, leaving 9 bases between the germline ends. The CDR3 is 13 residues long. The CDR3 sequence is CASSYSSRGEQFF. The CDR3 nucleotides read TGTGCCAGCAGTTACTCGTCCCGCGGTGAGCAGTTCTTC.

This clonotype has a handful of counts. V and J are TRBV29-1 and TRBJ2-7; 9 bases match TRBD1. This CDR3 has 14 residues. The germline CDR1 and CDR2 sequences are SQVTM and ANQGSEA. Trimming cost V 0 bases and J 3 bases; bases outside gene matches: 3. CDR3 sequence reads: CSVEDPGQGYEQYF. DNA of the CDR3: TGCAGCGTTGAAGATCCGGGACAGGGCTACGAGCAGTACTTC.

This chain links TRBV6-2 or TRBV6-3 with TRBJ2-2; 9 bases fit TRBD2. V lost 8 bases to trimming and J lost 5 bases; unmatched junction nucleotides: 3. Germline V lookup: CDR1 MNHEY, CDR2 SVGEGT. This CDR3 is 13 amino acids long. This CDR3 is CASGLAITGELFF. CDR3 sequence (DNA): TGTGCCAGCGGACTAGCGATAACCGGGGAGCTGTTTTTT.

The chain has TRBV5-1 and TRBJ2-3; D possibly uses TRBD1 or TRBD2 (5 bases each). CDR1 SGHRS and CDR2 YFSETQ come from the germline V gene. The CDR3 is 17 amino acids. V lost 3 bases, J lost 0 bases, and 17 bases lay in between. CDR3 coding DNA: TGCGCCAGCAGCTATGTAAACCGGGACGATAGCACAGATACGCAGTATTTT. Protein: CASSYVNRDDSTDTQYF.

The chain links TRBV20-1 to TRBJ1-5; D is undetermined. The V gene lost 0 bases and the J gene lost 7 bases, with 19 bases spanning the gap. Germline loops: CDR1 DFQATT, CDR2 SNEGSKA (reference sequence). This CDR3 has 16 residues. The CDR3 protein is CSARDSRGPAIQPQHF. The CDR3 region has the DNA TGCAGTGCTAGAGACTCTAGAGGGCCGGCGATCCAGCCCCAGCATTTT.

This clonotype was detected ten times or more. The V gene is TRBV5-1, the J gene TRBJ2-1; a possible D gene is TRBD2 (5 bases). Germline-derived CDR1 and CDR2 are SGHRS and YFSETQ. The CDR3 runs to 12 residues. V was shortened by 4 bases and J by 9 bases, with 11 bases between the two germline ends. CDR3 amino acids: CASSLSGGEQFF. CDR3 in DNA: TGCGCCAGCAGCCTTAGTGGAGGTGAGCAGTTCTTC.

This clonotype has a count of ten or more. The V gene is TRBV7-8, the J gene TRBJ2-7; 10 nucleotides agree with TRBD1. This CDR3 region has 15 residues. Unmatched junction bases numbered 10, after V lost 4 bases and J lost 7 bases. CDR1 and CDR2 (germline): SGHVS, FQNEAQ. CDR3 nucleotides: TGTGCCAGCAGCTCGGGACAGGGGCTTGGGAATGAGCAGTACTTC. This gives the protein CASSSGQGLGNEQYF.